These 18 T cell receptor beta chains originate from one sample sequenced in a study of T cells after somatic rescue of genetic block. Generated by immunoSEQ multiplex PCR, the TCRdb table keeps only in-frame clones and is missing some. The sample contains roughly 11,000 clones, less than 85% of which appear only once. Source material: peripheral blood mononuclear cells (PBMCs). The origin of the receptors is a boy under 18.

The chain has TRBV10-1 and TRBJ1-1, with 8 bases matching TRBD1. This CDR3 contains 14 residues. V lost 4 bases to trimming and J lost 3 bases; unmatched junction nucleotides: 4. The germline V gene has CDR1 WNHNN and CDR2 SYGVQD (reference sequence). CDR3 residues: CASSVDRVYTEAFF. CDR3 sequence (DNA): TGCGCCAGCAGTGTGGACAGGGTATACACTGAAGCTTTCTTT.

This clone was counted only a few times. This sequence joins TRBV27 and TRBJ2-2; 10 nucleotides agree with TRBD1. This CDR3 contains 17 residues. V trimming: 3 bases; J trimming: 5 bases; junction bases outside the gene matches: 9. Germline assignment: CDR1 MNHEY and CDR2 SMNVEV (reference sequence). The CDR3 bases are TGTGCCAGCAGTTTGACCGGACAGGGGGTAGGGACCGGGGAGCTGTTTTTT. Translating it yields CASSLTGQGVGTGELFF.

J is TRBJ1-2 and V is TRBV6-1, with a possible D match to TRBD1 (6 bases). The CDR3 spans 15 residues. Trimming left V 6 bases short and J 3 bases short, with 17 bases between. Germline loops: CDR1 MNHNS, CDR2 SASEGT. CDR3 loop: CASRKPPGHHYGYTF. DNA of the CDR3: TGTGCCAGCAGAAAACCCCCGGGACACCACTATGGCTACACCTTC.

This clone occurred once. The chain has TRBV28 and TRBJ1-4, with D possibly matching TRBD1 (5 bases). Germline values: CDR1 MDHEN, CDR2 SYDVKM. Deletions cut 3 bases from V and 4 bases from J, with 9 bases between. The CDR3 extends over 14 amino acids. The CDR3 coding sequence is TGTGCCAGCAGTTTTGGGGGGGTTAATGAAAAACTGTTTTTT. Translation: CASSFGGVNEKLFF.

This clone was detected once. V is TRBV5-1 and J is TRBJ1-1, with D perhaps TRBD1 (6 bases). V was trimmed by 2 bases and J by 1 base, leaving 18 bases between them. The CDR3 sequence is 17 residues long. Germline CDR1 SGHRS, CDR2 YFSETQ. Written as DNA, the CDR3 is TGCGCCAGCAGCTTTGGTCCAATCAGGGGTTCGAACACTGAAGCTTTCTTT. Amino acid sequence: CASSFGPIRGSNTEAFF.

V and J are TRBV5-1 and TRBJ1-6, with D perhaps TRBD1 (6 bases). Germline CDR1 reads SGHRS; CDR2 reads YFSETQ. V was trimmed by 0 bases and J by 7 bases, leaving 17 bases between them. This CDR3 spans 17 amino acids. Written as DNA, the CDR3 is TGCGCCAGCAGCTTGGCCTTCGGACAGCTCCCCAATTCACCCCTCCACTTT. It yields the protein CASSLAFGQLPNSPLHF.

V usage is TRBV7-6 and J usage is TRBJ2-3; D is ambiguous. The CDR3 has 12 residues. V lost 6 bases, J lost 3 bases, and 7 bases lay in between. Germline V lookup: CDR1 SGHVS, CDR2 FNYEAQ. CDR3 sequence: CASSFLTDTQYF. The CDR3 DNA is TGTGCCAGCAGTTTTTTGACAGATACGCAGTATTTT.

This chain uses TRBV11-3 with TRBJ2-5; a possible D gene is TRBD1 (5 bases). The CDR3 loop spans 13 amino acids. V was clipped by 5 bases and J by 5 bases, with 12 bases between them. Germline CDR1 SGHNT, CDR2 YENEEA. CDR3 DNA sequence: TGTGCCAGCAGCATGGGGCCTTCGGAGACCCAGTACTTC. Translating it yields CASSMGPSETQYF.

The chain is built from TRBV5-1 and TRBJ2-2; 8 bases line up with TRBD1. This CDR3 is 16 amino acids long. Germline CDR1 and CDR2: SGHRS and YFSETQ. Losses at the gene ends were 4 bases for V and 0 bases for J; bases not matched to a gene: 5. CDR3 nucleotides: TGCGCCAGCAGCCCCGGACAGGGTGCGAACACCGGGGAGCTGTTTTTT. It specifies CASSPGQGANTGELFF.

The chain uses TRBV5-4 and TRBJ2-3, with 11 bases that match TRBD2. This CDR3 has 18 residues. Germline CDR1 reads SGHNT; CDR2 reads YYREEE (reference sequence). Trimming cost V 1 base and J 0 bases; bases outside gene matches: 7. The CDR3: CASSLSLWTSGSTDTQYF. The CDR3 coding sequence is TGTGCCAGCAGCTTGAGCCTTTGGACTAGCGGGAGCACAGATACGCAGTATTTT.

This clone was found once. The chain employs TRBV19 and TRBJ2-3, with 7 bases lining up with TRBD1. Germline V gene data show CDR1 as LNHDA and CDR2 as SQIVND (reference sequence). The CDR3 is 13 amino acids. Trimming took 5 bases from V and 8 from J; bases not matched to a gene: 7. The CDR3 loop reads CASSYPRQGTQYF. The CDR3 bases are TGTGCCAGTAGTTATCCTCGACAGGGTACGCAGTATTTT.

This rearrangement joins TRBV6-6 to TRBJ2-7, with D possibly TRBD2 on 5 matching bases. The CDR3 sequence is 15 residues long. Germline V gives CDR1 MNHNY, CDR2 SVGAGI (reference sequence). V lost 2 bases and J lost 0, with 11 bases in between. The CDR3 region is CASSYRSGSSYEQYF. CDR3 nucleotides: TGTGCCAGCAGTTACCGCAGCGGTAGCTCCTACGAGCAGTACTTC.

This chain links TRBV19 with TRBJ2-3; 9 bases are a match to TRBD1. The J segment lost 5 bases and the V segment lost 7 bases, leaving 10 bases of the junction unmatched. CDR1 and CDR2 (germline): LNHDA, SQIVND (reference sequence). CDR3 length equals 15 residues. The CDR3 region is CASTYRYRGLDTQYF. CDR3 DNA: TGTGCCAGTACCTATAGGTACAGGGGGCTAGATACGCAGTATTTT.

This chain links TRBV7-9 with TRBJ2-1; TRBD1 agrees at 11 bases. The junction had 4 bases not matched to a gene; V was cut back by 0 bases and J by 6 bases. Germline-derived CDR1 and CDR2 are SEHNR and FQNEAQ (reference sequence). CDR3 length: 16 residues. The CDR3 loop reads CASSLARGTGGNEQFF. In DNA form, the CDR3 reads TGTGCCAGCAGCTTAGCGCGTGGGACAGGGGGCAATGAGCAGTTCTTC.

The chain links TRBV27 to TRBJ1-2; TRBD1 is a possible D gene (5 bases). Deletions cut 3 bases from V and 8 bases from J, with 13 bases between. The CDR3 consists of 13 residues. CDR1 and CDR2 (germline): MNHEY, SMNVEV (reference sequence). The CDR3 loop reads CASSLVGGAGYTF. CDR3 bases: TGTGCCAGCAGTTTGGTGGGGGGTGCAGGCTACACCTTC.

The J gene is TRBJ1-4, the V gene TRBV6-5; no firm D call. This CDR3 contains 16 residues. Looked up from germline, CDR1 is MNHEY and CDR2 is SVGAGI. V was trimmed by 2 bases and J by 2 bases, leaving 12 bases between them. CDR3 residues: CASSYGGMGTNEKLFF. CDR3 DNA sequence: TGTGCCAGCAGTTACGGAGGGATGGGGACTAATGAAAAACTGTTTTTT.

The CDR3 reads CASSLDSYNSPLHF. The CDR3 DNA reads TGCGCCAGCAGCTTGGACAGCTATAATTCACCCCTCCACTTT. J is TRBJ1-6 and V is TRBV5-1; D is uncertain. V gave up 0 bases and J gave up 3 bases, with 4 bases separating them. Germline V gene sequence: CDR1 SGHRS, CDR2 YFSETQ. The CDR3 is made up of 14 amino acids.

This sequence joins TRBV5-4 and TRBJ2-1; D is undetermined. The ends were cut back, 1 base at V and 1 base at J, with 12 bases in the middle. Germline V gene lookup returns CDR1 SGHNT and CDR2 YYREEE (reference sequence). This CDR3 spans 16 amino acids. The CDR3: CASSLYLRQSYNEQFF. DNA for the CDR3: TGTGCCAGCAGCTTGTATTTAAGGCAATCCTACAATGAGCAGTTCTTC.